This entry lists 20 T cell receptor beta chains sequenced from one sample in a study of blood T cell repertoires in COVID-19. The protocol was immunoSEQ multiplex PCR, while the TCRdb copy is restricted to in-frame clones and leaves out a portion. The data contain about 270,000 clones, 88% of them singletons. Source material: PBMCs or T cells enriched from blood (not recorded which). These receptors all come from a woman aged 60-75 years in a cohort exposed to, infected with or recovered from COVID-19 (not recorded which).

With regard to this clone: Additional DNA sequences in this sample encode the identical CDR3. J is TRBJ1-5 and V is TRBV2; 8 bases are a match to TRBD1. The CDR3 runs to 15 residues. Germline values: CDR1 SNHLY, CDR2 FYNNEI. Trimming cost V 3 bases and J 1 base; bases outside gene matches: 2. For the CDR3, the DNA is TGTGCCAGCAGTGACAGGGGGCCAAGCAATCAGCCCCAGCATTTT. This translates into CASSDRGPSNQPQHF.

The chain is built from TRBV7-9 and TRBJ2-7; 7 nucleotides match TRBD1. The CDR3 consists of 14 residues. Germline CDR1 SEHNR, CDR2 FQNEAQ (reference sequence). Trimming cost V 5 bases and J 0 bases; bases outside gene matches: 4. DNA of the CDR3: TGTGCCAGCAGCCCGGGACAGTCCTCCTACGAGCAGTACTTC. The encoded protein is CASSPGQSSYEQYF.

The gene calls are TRBV3-1 (or the pseudogene TRBV3-2) and TRBJ2-5; perhaps TRBD2 as D (6 bases). Germline CDR1 and CDR2: LGHDT and YNNKEL (reference sequence). V lost 4 bases and J 4 bases, leaving 22 bases between the germline ends. The CDR3 is made up of 17 amino acids. The chain's CDR3 is CASSRGGGHGGLETQYF. The CDR3 DNA sequence: TGTGCCAGCAGCCGGGGAGGCGGTCATGGGGGTTTAGAGACCCAGTACTTC.

The chain combines TRBV30 with TRBJ2-1; possible D gene TRBD2, 5 bases. This CDR3 contains 16 residues. V dropped 0 bases and J dropped 1 base, with 13 bases sitting between them. The V gene's germline CDR1 is GTSNPN and CDR2 SVGIG (reference sequence). The CDR3 DNA sequence: TGTGCCTGGAGTGTATCGAGCGGAGGTTCCTACAATGAGCAGTTCTTC. Amino acid sequence: CAWSVSSGGSYNEQFF.

The V gene is TRBV4-3, the J gene TRBJ2-1, with D perhaps matching TRBD2 (6 bases). Per the germline V gene, CDR1 is LGHNA and CDR2 is YSLEER. CDR3 size: 15 residues. V was pared by 0 bases and J by 3 bases, with 9 bases between. The CDR3 region is CASSQDGGSYNEQFF. The CDR3 bases are TGCGCCAGCAGCCAAGACGGGGGAAGCTACAATGAGCAGTTCTTC.

The chain employs TRBV5-1 and TRBJ1-1, with D perhaps matching TRBD1 (5 bases). The CDR3 sequence is 14 residues long. Trimming removed 7 bases from V and 4 bases from J, with 17 bases in between. Per germline, CDR1 SGHRS and CDR2 YFSETQ. The CDR3 DNA reads TGCGCCAGCGGGGGTGGGAGGTTTGGCACTGAAGCTTTCTTT. As protein: CASGGGRFGTEAFF.

The V and J genes are TRBV5-6 and TRBJ1-1, with TRBD1 matching over 7 bases. This CDR3 has 16 amino acids. Germline V gene lookup returns CDR1 SGHDT and CDR2 YYEEEE. Trimming removed 4 bases from V and 0 bases from J; junction bases left unmatched: 9. The chain's CDR3 is CASSRNRGSMNTEAFF. DNA of the CDR3: TGTGCCAGCAGCAGGAACAGGGGCTCCATGAACACTGAAGCTTTCTTT.

This clone was found once. This chain connects TRBV20-1 to TRBJ1-6; maybe TRBD1 (5 bases). The V and J ends lost 5 bases and 10 bases respectively, with 9 bases between them. Germline V gives CDR1 DFQATT, CDR2 SNEGSKA (reference sequence). CDR3 length: 11 residues. The CDR3 DNA follows: TGCAGTGCTCGGAGGGACTCACCCCTCCACTTT. Protein: CSARRDSPLHF.

The chain carries TRBV9 and TRBJ1-2; D is perhaps TRBD1 (6 bases). Germline-derived CDR1 and CDR2 are SGDLS and YYNGEE. The V end lost 7 bases, the J end lost 0 bases, and 25 bases lay between the germline ends. CDR3 length: 18 amino acids. The CDR3 protein is CASDGGGRSLRTNYGYTF. Here the CDR3 DNA reads TGTGCCAGCGATGGCGGGGGGCGAAGCCTACGAACTAACTATGGCTACACCTTC.

V and J are TRBV28 and TRBJ2-5, with TRBD2 identical over 9 bases. The trim removed 5 bases at V and 4 bases at J, leaving 8 bases unmatched. The CDR3 consists of 15 residues. Per the germline V gene, CDR1 is MDHEN and CDR2 is SYDVKM. The CDR3 sequence is CASSQGLARRETQYF. The CDR3 DNA sequence: TGTGCCAGCAGTCAGGGACTAGCCCGTAGAGAGACCCAGTACTTC.

V usage is TRBV4-2 and J usage is TRBJ2-7; a weak D match, TRBD1 (7 bases). V lost 2 bases and J 0 bases, leaving 11 bases between the germline ends. Germline CDR1 and CDR2: LGHNA and YNFKEQ. The CDR3 has 15 amino acids. The CDR3 spells CASSQQGGLSYEQYF. The CDR3 DNA reads TGTGCCAGCAGCCAACAGGGGGGCCTCTCCTACGAGCAGTACTTC.

The rearrangement joins TRBV3-1 (or the pseudogene TRBV3-2) to TRBJ2-6; D perhaps matches TRBD2 (6 bases). V was pared by 0 bases and J by 4 bases, with 13 bases between. This CDR3 spans 17 amino acids. The V gene's germline CDR1 is LGHDT and CDR2 YNNKEL (reference sequence). The CDR3 spells CASSQDGFGRGANVLTF. The CDR3 DNA is TGTGCCAGCAGCCAAGATGGGTTCGGGAGAGGGGCCAACGTCCTGACTTTC.

The sample holds one count of this clone. The J gene is TRBJ1-5, the V gene TRBV18; tentative D call: TRBD1 (6 bases). Trimming shortened V by 6 bases and J by 9 bases, and 18 bases separated the two germline ends. The CDR3 extends over 14 amino acids. Germline V gives CDR1 KGHSH, CDR2 LQKENI. For the CDR3, the DNA is TGTGCCAGCTCTCCTGACACAGGGCATTCGCCCCAGCATTTT. It is translated as CASSPDTGHSPQHF.

J is TRBJ1-5 and V is TRBV19; 7 positions match TRBD1. With 5 bases clipped from V and 6 bases from J, the junction kept 4 bases outside the gene matches. Looked up from germline, CDR1 is LNHDA and CDR2 is SQIVND (reference sequence). This CDR3 contains 13 residues. CDR3 DNA: TGTGCCAGTAGTGAAGACAGGGTTCAGCCCCAGCATTTT. Its protein is CASSEDRVQPQHF. The full variable domain, completed using reference TRBV19 and TRBJ1-5, is DGGITQSPKYLFRKEGQNVTLSCEQNLNHDAMYWYRQDPGQGLRLIYYSQIVNDFQKGDIAEGYSVSREKKESFPLTVTSAQKNPTAFYLCASSEDRVQPQHFGDGTRLSIL.

In this sample, this clone turned up a few times. The chain carries TRBV10-3 and TRBJ1-1; D is perhaps TRBD1 (6 bases). Germline loops: CDR1 ENHRY, CDR2 SYGVKD. Trimming took 6 bases from V and 3 from J, leaving 8 bases between them. The CDR3 is 12 amino acids. CDR3 in DNA: TGTGCCATCAGACGACAGGACACTGAAGCTTTCTTT. Its translation: CAIRRQDTEAFF.

The V call is TRBV7-2, the J call TRBJ1-6; 7 nucleotides match TRBD1. The CDR3 has 16 amino acids. Trimming removed 1 base from V and 7 bases from J; junction bases left unmatched: 7. CDR1 and CDR2 (germline): SGHTA, FQGNSA. CDR3 sequence (DNA): TGTGCCAGCAGCTTAGAAGGACAGGTGGCAAATTCACCCCTCCACTTT. The encoded protein is CASSLEGQVANSPLHF.

The chain couples TRBV7-3 to TRBJ2-1; D gene ambiguous. V lost 0 bases, J lost 9 bases, and 6 bases lay in between. The CDR3 covers 12 residues. Looked up from germline, CDR1 is SGHTA and CDR2 is FQGTGA. This CDR3 reads CASSLTPGEQFF. The CDR3 nucleotides read TGTGCCAGCAGCTTAACGCCCGGTGAGCAGTTCTTC.

The V and J genes are TRBV7-2 and TRBJ2-3; TRBD2 matches at 13 bases. The germline gives CDR1 SGHTA, CDR2 FQGNSA. Trimming cost V 4 bases and J 2 bases; bases outside gene matches: 6. The CDR3 is 17 residues long. CDR3 DNA sequence: TGTGCCAGCAGCTCCCGGACTAGCGGGAGACTCACAGATACGCAGTATTTT. Its protein is CASSSRTSGRLTDTQYF. Using reference TRBV7-2 and TRBJ2-3 for the parts outside the CDR3, the full variable domain is GAGVSQSPSNKVTEKGKDVELRCDPISGHTALYWYRQSLGQGLEFLIYFQGNSAPDKSGLPSDRFSAERTGGSVSTLTIQRTQQEDSAVYLCASSSRTSGRLTDTQYFGPGTRLTVL.

CDR3 amino acids: CASSPPVTSGSTDTQYF. CDR3 DNA: TGCGCCAGCAGCCCACCTGTGACTAGCGGAAGCACAGATACGCAGTATTTT. The gene calls are TRBV5-1 and TRBJ2-3; 9 positions agree with TRBD2. The germline V gene encodes CDR1 SGHRS and CDR2 YFSETQ. Trimming removed 4 bases from V and 0 bases from J; junction bases left unmatched: 9. CDR3 length equals 17 residues.

V and J are TRBV6-2 or TRBV6-3 and TRBJ2-2; D is perhaps TRBD1 (6 bases). This CDR3 is 14 amino acids long. Germline CDR1 reads MNHEY; CDR2 reads SVGEGT. Between the trimmed V and J ends, which lost 6 bases and 7 bases, there was a span of 15 bases. The CDR3 DNA reads TGTGCCAGCAGCCCCTACAGGGCGGACGGGGAGCTGTTTTTT. This sequence encodes CASSPYRADGELFF.